These 9 T cell receptor beta chains share one sample of origin, sequenced in a study of human T cells and chemical hapten exposure. One entry per CDR3 protein, called by TCRdb with MiXCR from the RACE reads. The table includes roughly 62,000 distinct CDR3 sequences, about an eighth detected once. Time point given: patch test 3, about 24 weeks after DPC sensitization. This sample's treatment: therapeutic diphenylcyclopropenone sensitization with weekly scalp DPC. The input for sequencing was whole blood, taken in connection with sensitization to the hapten diphenylcyclopropenone (DPC). These receptors came from a man under 40 with alopecia areata. Some clones in this sample may be carry-over from other donors' samples.

There are many counts of this clonotype. This chain joins TRBV6-6 and TRBJ2-3; 9 bases agree with TRBD2. The CDR3 spans 17 residues. Germline assignment: CDR1 MNHNY and CDR2 SVGAGI (reference sequence). Germline trimming cut 0 bases from V and 5 bases from J; bases unmatched to any gene: 9. CDR3 residues: CASSYSSSGGRRDTQYF. CDR3 DNA sequence: TGTGCCAGCAGTTACTCGTCCAGCGGGGGGAGACGAGATACGCAGTATTTT.

This clonotype was counted at least ten times. The chain is built from TRBV18 and TRBJ1-1; no clear D gene. V was shortened by 2 bases and J by 2 bases, with 6 bases between the two germline ends. The V gene's germline CDR1 is KGHSH and CDR2 LQKENI. The length of the CDR3 is 13 residues. The CDR3 here is CASSPAGNTEAFF. The CDR3 nucleotides are TGTGCCAGCTCACCAGCGGGTAACACTGAAGCTTTCTTT. Using reference TRBV18 and TRBJ1-1 for the parts outside the CDR3, the full variable domain is NAGVMQNPRHLVRRRGQEARLRCSPMKGHSHVYWYRQLPEEGLKFMVYLQKENIIDESGMPKERFSAEFPKEGPSILRIQQVVRGDSAAYFCASSPAGNTEAFFGQGTRLTVV.

This clonotype was counted ten times or more. The rearrangement links TRBV12-3 or TRBV12-4 to TRBJ1-1; 10 positions agree with TRBD1. V was pared by 7 bases and J by 2 bases, with 4 bases of the junction left unmatched. This CDR3 has 14 amino acids. CDR3 nucleotide sequence: TGTGCCAGCACCGACAGGGGGCGAAACACTGAAGCTTTCTTT. Translation gives CASTDRGRNTEAFF.

This clonotype was recorded at least ten times. The chain couples TRBV7-3 to TRBJ2-3; 7 bases agree with TRBD2. Trimming at V came to 7 bases and at J to 14 bases, leaving 18 bases not matched to a gene. Germline CDR1 is SGHTA and CDR2 is FQGTGA. This CDR3 comprises 14 residues. Here the CDR3 DNA reads TGTGCCAGCACCGAGCCCGGGACTACCGCCCCGGCGTATTTT. This translates into CASTEPGTTAPAYF.

In this sample, this clonotype turned up a few times. The V and J genes are TRBV4-3 and TRBJ1-2; unclear D gene. CDR3 size: 15 residues. V lost 0 bases and J 4 bases, leaving 12 bases between the germline ends. CDR1 LGHNA and CDR2 YSLEER come from the germline V gene. CDR3 amino acids: CASSQEGNRVYGYTF. The CDR3 bases are TGCGCCAGCAGCCAAGAGGGAAACCGCGTCTATGGCTACACCTTC.

This clonotype was recorded many times. In DNA, the CDR3 is TGTGCCAGCAGTTTTTATGGGTCTAACTATGGCTACACCTTC. Translating it yields CASSFYGSNYGYTF. The chain recombines TRBV12-3 or TRBV12-4 with TRBJ1-2; D gene ambiguous. The CDR3 loop spans 14 amino acids. V lost 3 bases and J 0 bases, leaving 8 bases between the germline ends.

The table lists this clonotype with many counts. The chain couples TRBV19 to TRBJ2-7; TRBD1 aligns across 9 bases. This CDR3 comprises 16 residues. The V gene end was trimmed by 7 bases and the J gene end by 6 bases; junction bases not matched to a gene: 16. CDR1 and CDR2 from the germline V gene are LNHDA and SQIVND (reference sequence). CDR3 region: CASTPLWGTGMSEQYF. CDR3 in DNA: TGTGCCAGTACGCCTCTATGGGGGACAGGGATGTCCGAGCAGTACTTC.

At least ten counts were recorded for this clonotype. This rearrangement joins TRBV27 to TRBJ1-1, with a weak D call TRBD1 (5 bases). The CDR3 covers 15 residues. The V end lost 3 bases, the J end lost 0 bases, and 11 bases lay between the germline ends. Germline assignment: CDR1 MNHEY and CDR2 SMNVEV (reference sequence). This CDR3 is CASSFDGGLNTEAFF. CDR3 coding DNA: TGTGCCAGCAGTTTCGATGGGGGTCTGAACACTGAAGCTTTCTTT.

This clonotype was observed a handful of times. The chain carries TRBV14 and TRBJ1-2; 8 bases map to TRBD1. V dropped 3 bases and J dropped 4; count of bases not matched to a gene: 4. The CDR3 length is 14 residues. The germline gives CDR1 SGHDN, CDR2 FVKESK. The CDR3 region is CASSQGTGSYGYTF. The CDR3 coding sequence is TGTGCCAGCAGCCAGGGGACAGGCTCCTATGGCTACACCTTC.